This T cell receptor (beta chain) was recovered during a study of OX40 agonist ivuxolimab in advanced cancers. Study outcomes and limitations: Relative to CD4+, CD8+ T cells held more expanded clones on average.

To note about this clone: Its specificity is not known.

Here immunoSEQ multiplex PCR was the method, and the copy in TCRdb shows in-frame clones only, minus some. This sample carries under 70,000 clones, 80% to 95% of them seen once, and the ten largest clones take approximately 0.64%. The sequence was obtained from an adult with an advanced solid tumor such as melanoma, head and neck, liver or kidney cancer. The starting material was CD4+ or CD8+ T cells sorted from blood, obtained in a trial of the OX40 agonist ivuxolimab.

The CDR3 DNA follows: TGTGCCAGCAGTAAGACAGGGGGAACCGGGGAGCTGTTTTTT. As protein: CASSKTGGTGELFF. This sequence joins TRBV6-5 and TRBJ2-2; the match to TRBD1 covers 9 bases. Unmatched junction bases numbered 3, after V lost 5 bases and J lost 5 bases. This CDR3 contains 14 residues. Germline CDR1 MNHEY, CDR2 SVGAGI.